What follows are 20 T cell receptor beta chains derived from one specimen sequenced in a study of T cell repertoires in cytomegalovirus infection. Antigens of these TCRs are unknown. TCRdb redid the calling of the reads with MiXCR, one entry per CDR3 protein. The sample has 400,000 to 600,000 distinct CDR3 sequences, roughly 42% seen once. The sample consisted of cultured PBMCs, taken from culture after CMV antigen stimulation. These receptors were collected from a human donor in good health (CMV status not recorded). Some clones in this sample may be carry-over from other donors' samples.

The chain has TRBV27 and TRBJ2-7; D may correspond to TRBD1 or TRBD2 (5 bases each). The length of the CDR3 is 15 residues. V was clipped by 3 bases and J by 4 bases, with 16 bases between them. Looked up from germline, CDR1 is MNHEY and CDR2 is SMNVEV (reference sequence). CDR3: CASSLRGPSNYEQYF. The CDR3 DNA is TGTGCCAGCAGTTTGAGGGGCCCGAGTAATTACGAGCAGTACTTC.

V usage is TRBV6-5 and J usage is TRBJ1-2; the D is unclear. The CDR3 consists of 15 residues. CDR1 is MNHEY, CDR2 SVGAGI, per germline. V was cut by 0 bases and J by 4 bases, with 12 bases left in between. The CDR3: CASSYSDPLGYGYTF. The CDR3 coding sequence is TGTGCCAGCAGTTACTCGGACCCTCTGGGCTATGGCTACACCTTC.

This clonotype came up many times. This sequence joins TRBV12-3 or TRBV12-4 and TRBJ1-3; no reliable D call. The germline V and J ends were trimmed by 6 bases and 1 base, with 10 bases remaining between them. CDR3 length: 14 residues. The CDR3 nucleotides are TGTGCCAGCAGCTTACGGGGTTCTGGAAACACCATATATTTT. Protein sequence: CASSLRGSGNTIYF.

In this sample, this clonotype turned up a few times. The rearrangement joins TRBV7-2 to TRBJ1-1, with D hard to call. V gave up 1 base and J gave up 0 bases, with 9 bases separating them. Germline V lookup: CDR1 SGHTA, CDR2 FQGNSA. This CDR3 has 15 amino acids. In nucleotides, the CDR3 is TGTGCCAGCAGCTTAGTCTCAAGTATGAACACTGAAGCTTTCTTT. It is translated as CASSLVSSMNTEAFF.

This clonotype was seen a few times. This chain uses TRBV30 with TRBJ2-4; possible D gene TRBD1, 7 bases. This CDR3 contains 17 residues. Per germline, CDR1 GTSNPN and CDR2 SVGIG (reference sequence). The V and J ends lost 5 bases and 1 base respectively, with 21 bases between them. The CDR3 DNA is TGTGCCTGGGCCCTTACGAAGGAGGGGGCGGCCAAAAACATTCAGTACTTC. As protein: CAWALTKEGAAKNIQYF.

The V and J genes are TRBV12-3 or TRBV12-4 and TRBJ2-3; no clear D gene. The CDR3 consists of 13 residues. Between the trimmed V and J ends, which lost 11 bases and 1 base, there was a span of 13 bases. The CDR3 region has the DNA TGTGCCGGTAGAAAGTTCGGCACAGATACGCAGTATTTT. It encodes CAGRKFGTDTQYF.

This rearrangement joins TRBV7-2 to TRBJ2-7; D ambiguous. The germline V gene encodes CDR1 SGHTA and CDR2 FQGNSA. This CDR3 is 15 amino acids long. V gave up 3 bases and J gave up 0 bases, with 12 bases separating them. CDR3 amino acids: CASSLFQSSSYEQYF. CDR3 DNA: TGTGCCAGCAGCTTGTTCCAGTCTAGCTCCTACGAGCAGTACTTC.

Regarding this clonotype: Lacking the conserved final phenylalanine or tryptophan, this CDR3 likely reflects a read error. The limits of the CDR3 on the DNA are not certain, so only TCRdb's listed CDR3 is given. The chain has TRBV7-4 and TRBJ2-1; the listed D gene, TRBD2, was not tested against the DNA. Germline CDR1 SGHVT, CDR2 SQSDAQ. From its first to its last residue, the CDR3 has 12 amino acids. CDR3 amino acids: CASSRRLAGYSL.

The V gene is TRBV28, the J gene TRBJ2-7, with no clear D. V dropped 6 bases and J dropped 7 bases, with 13 bases sitting between them. There are 12 residues in the CDR3. Looked up from germline, CDR1 is MDHEN and CDR2 is SYDVKM. DNA of the CDR3: TGTGCCAGCAGGTACTCCTTAGGAGAGCAGTACTTC. This gives the protein CASRYSLGEQYF.

This clonotype was seen a few times. This chain uses TRBV7-2 with TRBJ2-5, with 7 bases aligning to TRBD2. V lost 5 bases to trimming and J lost 4 bases; unmatched junction nucleotides: 7. There are 14 residues in the CDR3. Germline V CDR1 and CDR2: SGHTA, FQGNSA. DNA of the CDR3: TGTGCCAGCAGCCGCGGGAGAGGAGGAGAGACCCAGTACTTC. It encodes CASSRGRGGETQYF. The complete variable domain, with remaining parts taken from reference TRBV7-2 and TRBJ2-5, reads GAGVSQSPSNKVTEKGKDVELRCDPISGHTALYWYRQSLGQGLEFLIYFQGNSAPDKSGLPSDRFSAERTGGSVSTLTIQRTQQEDSAVYLCASSRGRGGETQYFGPGTRLLVL.

This clonotype was counted only a few times. This chain connects TRBV28 to TRBJ2-3, with D uncertain. The V end was cut by 7 bases, the J end by 4 bases, with 15 bases between. The CDR3 has 14 amino acids. The germline gives CDR1 MDHEN, CDR2 SYDVKM. CDR3 in amino acids: CASTVTSVPDTQYF. CDR3 nucleotides: TGTGCCAGCACTGTGACATCTGTCCCAGATACGCAGTATTTT.

V and J are TRBV6-1 and TRBJ1-4; D not resolved. Per germline, CDR1 MNHNS and CDR2 SASEGT. With 2 bases removed from V and 7 bases from J, the gap between germline ends came to 14 bases. This CDR3 spans 15 amino acids. This CDR3 reads CASSERALRSEKLFF. The CDR3 coding sequence is TGTGCCAGCAGTGAACGGGCCCTGCGAAGTGAAAAACTGTTTTTT.

The chain employs TRBV15 and TRBJ1-6; D perhaps matches TRBD1 (6 bases). The germline V and J ends were trimmed by 8 bases and 8 bases, with 16 bases remaining between them. Germline V gives CDR1 LNHNV, CDR2 YYDKDF (reference sequence). This CDR3 is 14 amino acids long. CDR3 coding DNA: TGTGCCACCCAGGGGTCGAATCGATATTCACCCCTCCACTTT. Translating it yields CATQGSNRYSPLHF.

This clonotype was detected only a few times. The chain combines TRBV7-2 with TRBJ2-1, with TRBD2 matching 12 bases. The CDR3 totals 16 residues. Germline CDR1 reads SGHTA; CDR2 reads FQGNSA. With 1 base clipped from V and 10 bases from J, the junction kept 8 bases outside the gene matches. DNA of the CDR3: TGTGCCAGCAGCTTAGAACTAGCGGGAGGCGGGATGGAGCAGTTCTTC. Encoded protein: CASSLELAGGGMEQFF.

The chain links TRBV15 to TRBJ2-7; D might be TRBD2 (6 bases). Trimming took off 1 base at V and 0 bases at J, with 13 bases between the two ends. The V gene's germline CDR1 is LNHNV and CDR2 YYDKDF (reference sequence). CDR3 length: 16 amino acids. Here the CDR3 DNA reads TGTGCCACCAGCAGAGCCCCCGGGGGAAGCTCCTACGAGCAGTACTTC. As protein: CATSRAPGGSSYEQYF.

The rearrangement uses TRBV12-3 or TRBV12-4 and TRBJ2-3; D remains ambiguous. The V gene lost 6 bases and the J gene lost 3 bases, with 10 bases spanning the gap. This CDR3 is built from 13 residues. CDR3 bases: TGTGCCAGCAGCGCCGAATTGACAGATACGCAGTATTTT. Translating it yields CASSAELTDTQYF.

In this sample, this clonotype turned up a few times. This chain links TRBV2 with TRBJ2-1, with 13 bases that match TRBD2. Germline V gene lookup returns CDR1 SNHLY and CDR2 FYNNEI. The J segment lost 10 bases and the V segment lost 9 bases, leaving 6 bases of the junction unmatched. The CDR3 runs to 13 residues. The CDR3 sequence is CASTSGGAGEQFF. The CDR3 coding sequence is TGTGCCAGTACTAGCGGGGGGGCCGGGGAGCAGTTCTTC.

The gene calls are TRBV4-3 and TRBJ1-2; the match to TRBD1 covers 7 bases. Germline loops: CDR1 LGHNA, CDR2 YSLEER. The CDR3 length is 15 residues. Losses at the gene ends were 0 bases for V and 2 bases for J; bases not matched to a gene: 3. The DNA of the CDR3 is TGCGCCAGCAGCCAAGAGAGAGGGGGCAACTATGGCTACACCTTC. Its protein is CASSQERGGNYGYTF.

The CDR3 spells CASTDRRWANEKLFF. CDR3 DNA: TGTGCCAGCACCGACCGTCGATGGGCTAATGAAAAACTGTTTTTT. The chain is built from TRBV28 and TRBJ1-4, with D unresolved. The length of the CDR3 is 15 residues. Germline values: CDR1 MDHEN, CDR2 SYDVKM. V was pared by 7 bases and J by 3 bases, with 15 bases between.

This chain connects TRBV7-9 to TRBJ2-7; D is undetermined. Germline CDR1 is SEHNR and CDR2 is FQNEAQ (reference sequence). The V and J ends lost 2 bases and 6 bases respectively, with 14 bases between them. The CDR3 loop spans 14 amino acids. The chain's CDR3 is CASSLRSQWSEQYF. The CDR3 DNA reads TGTGCCAGCAGCTTAAGGTCCCAGTGGAGCGAGCAGTACTTC.